The 8 T cell receptor beta chains below come from one sample, sequenced in a study of human CD8 memory T cell subsets. UMI-labeled 5' RACE was used to make TCR beta libraries. After re-calling the 5' RACE reads, TCRdb lists one entry per CDR3 protein, DNA absent. The sample has roughly 3,700 distinct CDR3 sequences; the top ten hold about 20%. Sequencing was done on a sample of CD8+ T cells from PBMCs. The source is a human donor in good health.

By frequency, this clonotype is medium-sized. The V and J genes are TRBV20-1 and TRBJ1-1. Germline CDR1 and CDR2: DFQATT and SNEGSKA (reference sequence). This CDR3 spans 12 amino acids. The CDR3 sequence is CSANVGDTEAFF.

The CDR3 region is CASGLGLAGEFVHEQYF. The rearrangement links TRBV12-5 to TRBJ2-7; the D call from TCRdb, TRBD2, cannot be confirmed without DNA. Germline V gene data show CDR1 as LGHNT and CDR2 as FRNRAP. There are 17 residues in the CDR3. Complete variable domain (other parts from reference TRBV12-5 and TRBJ2-7): DARVTQTPRHKVTEMGQEVTMRCQPILGHNTVFWYRQTMMQGLELLAYFRNRAPLDDSGMPKDRFSAEMPDATLATLKIQPSEPRDSAVYFCASGLGLAGEFVHEQYFGPGTRLTVT.

V gene TRBV10-3 combines with J gene TRBJ2-5. CDR1 is ENHRY and CDR2 is SYGVKD in the germline V gene. The CDR3 covers 15 residues. CDR3 in amino acids: CAISDPDLRWETQYF.

This clonotype is labeled medium-sized based on frequency. The chain uses TRBV29-1 and TRBJ2-2. There are 13 residues in the CDR3. Germline assignment: CDR1 SQVTM and CDR2 ANQGSEA. This CDR3 reads CSVEEQNTGELFF.

This clonotype shows up as medium-sized (0.01 to 0.1%) by frequency. This chain uses TRBV23-1 with TRBJ2-7; TCRdb outputs TRBD2, but without DNA this stays unchecked. TRBV23-1 is placed among ORFs of uncertain function. The CDR3 consists of 17 residues. The CDR3 spells CASSQSETSGGWNEQYF.

CDR3 residues: CAWSFPGGNTGELFF. The rearrangement links TRBV30 to TRBJ2-2; no DNA is available, so the TRBD1 call from TCRdb remains unchecked. CDR3 size: 15 residues. Germline V CDR1 and CDR2: GTSNPN, SVGIG (reference sequence).

Measured by frequency, this clonotype is medium-sized. CDR3 residues: CATSDPRWEREGKETQYF. The chain combines TRBV24-1 with TRBJ2-5; TCRdb's D gene call, TRBD2, goes unchecked for lack of DNA. Germline loops: CDR1 KGHDR, CDR2 SFDVKD. The CDR3 runs 18 residues.

The chain couples TRBV7-9 to TRBJ2-7; the TCRdb D gene call, TRBD2, has no DNA to confirm it. CDR3 length equals 13 residues. Germline V gene sequence: CDR1 SEHNR, CDR2 FQNEAQ (reference sequence). CDR3 amino acids: CASSLVSAGEQYF.